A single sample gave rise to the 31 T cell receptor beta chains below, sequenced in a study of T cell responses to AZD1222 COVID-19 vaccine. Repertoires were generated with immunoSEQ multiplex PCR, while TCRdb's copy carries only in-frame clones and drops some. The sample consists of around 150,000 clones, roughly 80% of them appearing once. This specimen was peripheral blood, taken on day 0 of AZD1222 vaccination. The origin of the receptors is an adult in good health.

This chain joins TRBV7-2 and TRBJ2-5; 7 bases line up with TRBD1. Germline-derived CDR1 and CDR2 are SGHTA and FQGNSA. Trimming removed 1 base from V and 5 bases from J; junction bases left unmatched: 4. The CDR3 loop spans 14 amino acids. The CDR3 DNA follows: TGTGCCAGCAGCTTAGGACAGGGTGCGGAGACCCAGTACTTC. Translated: CASSLGQGAETQYF.

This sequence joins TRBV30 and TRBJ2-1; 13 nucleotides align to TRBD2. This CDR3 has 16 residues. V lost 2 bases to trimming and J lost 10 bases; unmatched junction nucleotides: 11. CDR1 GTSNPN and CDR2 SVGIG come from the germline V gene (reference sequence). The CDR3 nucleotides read TGTGCCTGGAGTACCTCCACTAGCGGGGGGGCGGTAGAGCAGTTCTTC. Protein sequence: CAWSTSTSGGAVEQFF. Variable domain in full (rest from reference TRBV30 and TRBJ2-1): SQTIHQWPATLVQPVGSPLSLECTVEGTSNPNLYWYRQAAGRGLQLLFYSVGIGQISSEVPQNLSASRPQDRQFILSSKKLLLSDSGFYLCAWSTSTSGGAVEQFFGPGTRLTVL.

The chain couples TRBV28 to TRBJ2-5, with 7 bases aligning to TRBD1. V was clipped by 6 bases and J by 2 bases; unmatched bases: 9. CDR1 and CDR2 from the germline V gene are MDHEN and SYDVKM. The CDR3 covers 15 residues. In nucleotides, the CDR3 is TGTGCCAGCAGCAGAACCGGGACAGCACAAGAGACCCAGTACTTC. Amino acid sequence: CASSRTGTAQETQYF. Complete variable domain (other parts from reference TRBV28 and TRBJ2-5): DVKVTQSSRYLVKRTGEKVFLECVQDMDHENMFWYRQDPGLGLRLIYFSYDVKMKEKGDIPEGYSVSREKKERFSLILESASTNQTSMYLCASSRTGTAQETQYFGPGTRLLVL.

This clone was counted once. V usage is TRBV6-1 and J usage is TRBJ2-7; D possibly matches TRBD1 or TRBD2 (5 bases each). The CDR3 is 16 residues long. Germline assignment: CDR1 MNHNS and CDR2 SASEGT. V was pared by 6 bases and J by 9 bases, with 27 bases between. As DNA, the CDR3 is TGTGCCAGCAGCGAACCTGGGACCTCCGCCTTCCGAGGGCAGTACTTC. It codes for CASSEPGTSAFRGQYF.

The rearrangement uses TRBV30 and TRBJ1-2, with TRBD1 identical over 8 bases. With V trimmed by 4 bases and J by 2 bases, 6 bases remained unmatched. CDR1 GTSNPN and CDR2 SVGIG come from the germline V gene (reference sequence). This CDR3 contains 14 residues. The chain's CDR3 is CAWITWTGNYGYTF. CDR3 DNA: TGTGCCTGGATTACCTGGACAGGGAACTATGGCTACACCTTC.

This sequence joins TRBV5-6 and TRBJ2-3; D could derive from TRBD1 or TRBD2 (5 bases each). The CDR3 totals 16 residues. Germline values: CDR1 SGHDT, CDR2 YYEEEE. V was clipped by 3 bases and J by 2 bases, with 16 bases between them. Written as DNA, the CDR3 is TGTGCCAGCAGCTCAACCCTCGCAGGGACCACAGATACGCAGTATTTT. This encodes CASSSTLAGTTDTQYF.

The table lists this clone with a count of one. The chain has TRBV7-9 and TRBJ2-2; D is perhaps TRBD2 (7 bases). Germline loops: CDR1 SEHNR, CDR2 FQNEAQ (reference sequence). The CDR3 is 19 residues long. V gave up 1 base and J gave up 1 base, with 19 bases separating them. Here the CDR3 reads CASSLDREGWAMNTGELFF. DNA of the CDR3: TGTGCCAGCAGCTTAGACAGGGAGGGTTGGGCCATGAACACCGGGGAGCTGTTTTTT.

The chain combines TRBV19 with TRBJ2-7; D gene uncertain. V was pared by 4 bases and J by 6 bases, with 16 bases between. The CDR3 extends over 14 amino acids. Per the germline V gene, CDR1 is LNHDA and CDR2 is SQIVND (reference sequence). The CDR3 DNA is TGTGCCAGTAGTAGGAGCCCCGGGCTGGGCGAGCAGTACTTC. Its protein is CASSRSPGLGEQYF.

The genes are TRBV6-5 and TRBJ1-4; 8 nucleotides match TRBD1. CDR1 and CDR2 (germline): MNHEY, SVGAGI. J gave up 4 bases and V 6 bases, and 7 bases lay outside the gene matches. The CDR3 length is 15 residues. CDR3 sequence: CASRTGQGFNEKLFF. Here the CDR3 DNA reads TGTGCCAGCAGGACCGGACAGGGATTTAATGAAAAACTGTTTTTT.

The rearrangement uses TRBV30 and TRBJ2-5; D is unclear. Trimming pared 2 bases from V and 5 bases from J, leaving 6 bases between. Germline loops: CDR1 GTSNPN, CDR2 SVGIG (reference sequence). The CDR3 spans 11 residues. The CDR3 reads CAWSRAETQYF. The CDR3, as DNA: TGTGCCTGGAGTAGGGCGGAGACCCAGTACTTC.

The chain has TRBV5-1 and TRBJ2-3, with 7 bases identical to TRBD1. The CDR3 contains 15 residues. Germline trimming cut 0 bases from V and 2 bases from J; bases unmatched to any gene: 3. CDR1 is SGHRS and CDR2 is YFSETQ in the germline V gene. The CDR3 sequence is CASSLEGQNTDTQYF. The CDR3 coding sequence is TGCGCCAGCAGCTTGGAGGGACAGAACACAGATACGCAGTATTTT. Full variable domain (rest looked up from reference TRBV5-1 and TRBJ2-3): KAGVTQTPRYLIKTRGQQVTLSCSPISGHRSVSWYQQTPGQGLQFLFEYFSETQRNKGNFPGRFSGRQFSNSRSEMNVSTLELGDSALYLCASSLEGQNTDTQYFGPGTRLTVL.

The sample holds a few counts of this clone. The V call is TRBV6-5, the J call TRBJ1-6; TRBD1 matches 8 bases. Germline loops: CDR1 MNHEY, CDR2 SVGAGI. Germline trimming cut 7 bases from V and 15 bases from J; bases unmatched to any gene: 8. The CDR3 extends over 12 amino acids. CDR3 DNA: TGTGCCAGCACCCCAGGACAGGGCTACCTCCACTTT. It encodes CASTPGQGYLHF.

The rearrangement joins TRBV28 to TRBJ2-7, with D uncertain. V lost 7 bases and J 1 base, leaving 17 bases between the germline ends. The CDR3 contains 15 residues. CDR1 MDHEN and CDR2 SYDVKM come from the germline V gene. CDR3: CASTSPGPSSYEQYF. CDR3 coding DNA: TGTGCCAGCACCTCCCCCGGGCCTTCTTCCTACGAGCAGTACTTC.

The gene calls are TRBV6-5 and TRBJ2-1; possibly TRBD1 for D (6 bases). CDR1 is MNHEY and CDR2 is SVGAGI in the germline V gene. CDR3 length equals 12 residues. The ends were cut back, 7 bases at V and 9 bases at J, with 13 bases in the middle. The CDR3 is CASNTGTREQFF. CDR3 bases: TGTGCCAGCAATACAGGGACGCGTGAGCAGTTCTTC.

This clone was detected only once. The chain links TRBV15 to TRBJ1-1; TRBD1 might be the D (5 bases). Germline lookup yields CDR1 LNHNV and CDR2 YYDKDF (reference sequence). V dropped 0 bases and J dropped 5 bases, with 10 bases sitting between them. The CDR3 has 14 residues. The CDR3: CATSRDYGGTEAFF. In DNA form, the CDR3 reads TGTGCCACCAGCAGAGATTATGGGGGTACTGAAGCTTTCTTT. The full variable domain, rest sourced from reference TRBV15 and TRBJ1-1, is DAMVIQNPRYQVTQFGKPVTLSCSQTLNHNVMYWYQQKSSQAPKLLFHYYDKDFNNEADTPDNFQSRRPNTSFCFLDIRSPGLGDTAMYLCATSRDYGGTEAFFGQGTRLTVV.

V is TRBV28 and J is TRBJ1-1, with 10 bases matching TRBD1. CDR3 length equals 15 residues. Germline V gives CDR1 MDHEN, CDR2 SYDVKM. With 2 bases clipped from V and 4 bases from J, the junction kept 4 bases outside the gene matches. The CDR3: CASSLPRQGATEAFF. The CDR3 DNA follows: TGTGCCAGCAGTTTACCCCGACAGGGGGCCACTGAAGCTTTCTTT. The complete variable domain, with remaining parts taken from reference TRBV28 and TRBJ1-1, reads DVKVTQSSRYLVKRTGEKVFLECVQDMDHENMFWYRQDPGLGLRLIYFSYDVKMKEKGDIPEGYSVSREKKERFSLILESASTNQTSMYLCASSLPRQGATEAFFGQGTRLTVV.

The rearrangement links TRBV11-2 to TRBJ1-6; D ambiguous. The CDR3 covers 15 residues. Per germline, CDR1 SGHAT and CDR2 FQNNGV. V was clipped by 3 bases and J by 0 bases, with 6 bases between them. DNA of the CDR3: TGTGCCAGCAGCTTTGAGAGCTCCTATAATTCACCCCTCCACTTT. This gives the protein CASSFESSYNSPLHF.

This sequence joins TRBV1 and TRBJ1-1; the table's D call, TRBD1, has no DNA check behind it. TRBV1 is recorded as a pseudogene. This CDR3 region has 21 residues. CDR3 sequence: CTSSQDAVSGQGARGNTEAFF. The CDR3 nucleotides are TGCACCAGCAGCCAAGATGCCGTGTCGGGACAGGGGGCGCGGGGGAACACTGAAGCTTTCTTT.

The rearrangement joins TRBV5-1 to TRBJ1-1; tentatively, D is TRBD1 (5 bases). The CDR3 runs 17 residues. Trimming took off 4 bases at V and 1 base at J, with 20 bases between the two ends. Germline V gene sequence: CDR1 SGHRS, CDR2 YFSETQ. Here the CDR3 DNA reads TGCGCCAGCAGCGCAGGCGGGACCGGCGCGGGGAACACTGAAGCTTTCTTT. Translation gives CASSAGGTGAGNTEAFF.

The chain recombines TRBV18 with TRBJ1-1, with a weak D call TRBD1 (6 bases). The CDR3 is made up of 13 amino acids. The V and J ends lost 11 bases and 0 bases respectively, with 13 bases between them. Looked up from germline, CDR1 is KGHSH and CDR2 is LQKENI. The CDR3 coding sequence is TGTGCCGGGCAGGGACAACTGAACACTGAAGCTTTCTTT. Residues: CAGQGQLNTEAFF.

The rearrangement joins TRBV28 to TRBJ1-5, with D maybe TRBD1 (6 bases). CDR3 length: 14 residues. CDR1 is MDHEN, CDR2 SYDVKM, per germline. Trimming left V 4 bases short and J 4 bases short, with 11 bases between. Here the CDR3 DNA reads TGTGCCAGCAGTTCCCTAGGACAGAATCAGCCCCAGCATTTT. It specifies CASSSLGQNQPQHF.

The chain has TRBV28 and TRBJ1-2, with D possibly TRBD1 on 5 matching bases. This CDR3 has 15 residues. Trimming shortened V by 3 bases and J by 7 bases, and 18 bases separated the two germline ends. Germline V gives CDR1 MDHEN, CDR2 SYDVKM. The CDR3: CASSFKGVGGLGYTF. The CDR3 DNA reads TGTGCCAGCAGTTTTAAAGGGGTAGGAGGGCTTGGCTACACCTTC.

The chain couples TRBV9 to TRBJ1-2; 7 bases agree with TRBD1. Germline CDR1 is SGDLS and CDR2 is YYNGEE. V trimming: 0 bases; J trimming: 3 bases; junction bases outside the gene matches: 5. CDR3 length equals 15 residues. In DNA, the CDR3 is TGTGCCAGCAGCGTAGGAGGGGGCATGGACTATGGCTACACCTTC. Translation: CASSVGGGMDYGYTF.

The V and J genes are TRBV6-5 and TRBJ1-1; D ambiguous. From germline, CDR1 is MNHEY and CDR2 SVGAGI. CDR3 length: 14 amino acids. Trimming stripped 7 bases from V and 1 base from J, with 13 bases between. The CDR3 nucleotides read TGTGCCAGCATTACATCGAGAGGGAACACTGAAGCTTTCTTT. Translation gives CASITSRGNTEAFF.

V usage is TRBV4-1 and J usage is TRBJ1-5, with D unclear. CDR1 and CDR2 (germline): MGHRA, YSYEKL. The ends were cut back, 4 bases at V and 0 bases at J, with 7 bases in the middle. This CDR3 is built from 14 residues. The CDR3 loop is CASSLDFSNQPQHF. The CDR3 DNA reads TGCGCCAGCAGCCTTGATTTTAGCAATCAGCCCCAGCATTTT.

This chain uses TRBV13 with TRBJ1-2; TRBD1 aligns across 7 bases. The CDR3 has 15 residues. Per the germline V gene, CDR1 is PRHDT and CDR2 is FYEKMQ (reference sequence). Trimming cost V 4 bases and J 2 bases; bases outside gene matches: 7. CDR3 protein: CASSSRDSPNYGYTF. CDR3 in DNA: TGTGCCAGCAGCTCCCGGGACAGCCCGAACTATGGCTACACCTTC.

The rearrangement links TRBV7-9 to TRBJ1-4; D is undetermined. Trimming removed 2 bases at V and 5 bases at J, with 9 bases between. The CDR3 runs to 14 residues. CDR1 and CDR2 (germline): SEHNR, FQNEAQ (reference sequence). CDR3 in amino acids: CASSLRQMNEKLFF. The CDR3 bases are TGTGCCAGCAGCTTAAGGCAGATGAATGAAAAACTGTTTTTT.

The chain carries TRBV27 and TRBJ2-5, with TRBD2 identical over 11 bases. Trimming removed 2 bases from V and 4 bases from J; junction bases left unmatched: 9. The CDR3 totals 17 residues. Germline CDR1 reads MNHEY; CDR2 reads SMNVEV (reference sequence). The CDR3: CASSLRLAGGYPETQYF. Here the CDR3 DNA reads TGTGCCAGCAGTTTAAGGCTAGCGGGGGGATACCCAGAGACCCAGTACTTC.

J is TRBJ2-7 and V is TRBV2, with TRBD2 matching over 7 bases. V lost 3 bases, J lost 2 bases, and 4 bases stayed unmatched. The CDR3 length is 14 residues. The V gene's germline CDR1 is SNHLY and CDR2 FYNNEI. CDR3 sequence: CASSEGGTPYEQYF. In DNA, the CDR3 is TGTGCCAGCAGTGAGGGGGGGACCCCCTACGAGCAGTACTTC.

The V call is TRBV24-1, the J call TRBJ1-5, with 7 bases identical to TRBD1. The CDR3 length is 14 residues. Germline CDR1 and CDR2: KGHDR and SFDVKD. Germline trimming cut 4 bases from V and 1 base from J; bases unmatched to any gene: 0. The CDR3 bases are TGTGCCACCAGTGAAGGGGGCAGCAATCAGCCCCAGCATTTT. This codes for CATSEGGSNQPQHF.

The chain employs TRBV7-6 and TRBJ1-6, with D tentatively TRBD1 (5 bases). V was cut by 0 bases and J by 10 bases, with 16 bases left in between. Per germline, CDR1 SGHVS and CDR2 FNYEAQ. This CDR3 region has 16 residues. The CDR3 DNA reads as TGTGCCAGCAGCTTAGCGGGGGTCATTCAAGGGTCACCCCTCCACTTT. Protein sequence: CASSLAGVIQGSPLHF.